The entry below gives a single TCR beta chain sequence along with its context. What antigen it recognizes has not been identified. No much larger clone is present one base from it, and per-base qualities are unavailable. Other DNA sequences within the sample encode an identical CDR3. The cohort comprised under 700 healthy bone marrow donors. All cohort members were sampled while nominally healthy, although unrecorded immune exposures were likely present. The donor was CMV seronegative and belonged to the group of 352 seronegative cohort members. Each donor provided a peripheral blood sample, and peripheral blood mononuclear cells were used for TCR beta sequencing. The Qiagen DNeasy Blood Extraction Kit was used to extract genomic DNA from the blood cell samples. The source of the sample is a study of cytomegalovirus exposure and HLA in healthy donors (dated by TCRdb to between 2016 and 2019). Background on the whole study: An earlier analysis of 587 of the donors reported 250 to 350 Gb of sequence data and some 100 million unique TCR beta sequences from roughly 180 million T cells. Around 320 gigabases of sequencing data and 70 million to 85 million unique TCR sequences were included in an early release covering over 600 HLA-typed donors. The genetic ancestry cluster associated with self-reported Caucasian donors included approximately 85% of the roughly 410 genotyped donors. The study aimed to test whether cataloging public T cell receptors could reveal signatures of past pathogen exposure. Using immunosequencing, the study profiled T cell repertoires from 500 to 800 subjects and related those repertoires to cytomegalovirus serostatus. A separate validation cohort of about 110 different subjects was used in addition to the roughly 670-subject first cohort. To predict cytomegalovirus infection status, the study combined high-throughput TCR immunosequencing, statistical association of individual TCRs with disease status, and machine learning. To study patterns of TCR occurrence, a later analysis re-analyzed previously published TCR beta repertoires from several hundred donors and added high-resolution HLA genotyping. Rather than drawing on any new phenotypic data, the later analysis identified candidate immune exposures from TCR beta sequences and the way those sequences occurred across donors. To decide whether each TCR beta V gene segment behaved as functional or pseudogenic, an earlier analysis of approximately 590 of the donors relied on high-throughput TCR beta sequencing. Donor age, sex, ethnicity and CMV serostatus were compiled alongside the repertoire data. A later genetic analysis used genome-wide SNP genotypes for about 65% of the 666 donors, treating that subset as a discovery cohort. All discovery cohort repertoires had been generated using a single sequencing platform. Both class I and class II loci were covered by HLA typing, at four-digit resolution. The number of donors typed differed by locus, with roughly 620-630 for A, B, C, DRB1 and DQB1, around 520 for DQA1, about 610 for DPA1, and approximately 470 for DPB1. Because of strong linkage in the cohort, four or five DR-DQ haplotypes were treated as single units for association and clustering. Among 350 to 400 genotyped donors of the cohort, an average of approximately 240,000 unique TCR beta nucleotide sequences were sequenced per donor, roughly a sixth of them non-productive. General findings and caveats noted by the study authors: A cluster of highly shared sequence variants was judged likely to be a technical artifact of the sequencing pipeline. According to a later analysis, TCR association rates differed among HLA loci, with DRB1 alleles showing the most associated TCRs and HLA-C alleles showing the fewest. Linkage disequilibrium might explain the correlated functional status among segregating V segments, but an unknown experimental factor could not be excluded. According to a later analysis, most CMV-associated TCR beta chains appeared to be HLA-restricted, and the HLA associations seemed to be driven largely by CMV exposure. V-gene and J-gene trimming of TCR beta chains was associated with a missense DCLRE1C variant in a later genetic analysis, and the association was replicated in an independent cohort. In a later analysis, several top co-occurrence clusters were reported to appear linked to parvovirus B19, influenza, CMV and Epstein-Barr virus. A later genetic analysis reported fewer N-insertions in productive TCRs among donors in an Asian-associated ancestry cluster than the roughly 620-donor mean. It was suggested by the authors that the approach could potentially be generalized to other disease states and immunological phenotypes. A further reported finding was that TCR beta sequences accurately predicted the HLA-A and HLA-B alleles for most subjects in the first cohort. Across donors, most TCR sequences were observed very rarely, whereas some public TCRs were present in many individuals. In vitro tests confirmed that a few of the cytomegalovirus-associated TCR beta chains recognize cytomegalovirus antigens. In the study, some 160 TCR beta chains were listed as associated with cytomegalovirus. In a later analysis, 15,000 to 20,000 TCR beta sequences were associated with specific HLA alleles at a false discovery rate of 0.05. Sequencing depth was assumed to be roughly uniform across donors in the presence/absence analyses, though that assumption may not hold. Because counts were too low, approximately 15 rarely observed V segments, including chromosome 9 orphons, were excluded from the earlier analysis of roughly 580 of the donors. Cytomegalovirus status was reported to be diagnosed by the classifier with high specificity and sensitivity in both the original and validation cohorts. When HLA alleles, especially DR and DQ, strongly co-occurred, attributing TCR associations to individual alleles was difficult. Some IMGT-functional V segments, including TRBV6-2 and TRBV6-3, could not be told apart with the 87-base-pair reads, so those segments were excluded. Because some donors lacked HLA typing at each locus, the association tests relied only on the typed subset. This cohort had only TCR beta chains sequenced, and the lack of alpha or paired-chain data limited which features could be detected. In an earlier analysis of over 550 of the donors, most TCR beta V segments were observed in productive rearrangements about 90% or about 30% of the time, broadly matching IMGT annotations. The only immune exposure information available for the cohort was CMV serostatus. A later analysis found that HLA-associated TCR beta chains were more clonally expanded and had lower generation probabilities than equally common non-associated chains.

Library construction relied on the immunoSEQ multiplex PCR assay. A mixture of 60 forward primers for TCR Vbeta segments and 13 reverse primers for TCR Jbeta segments was used in the multiplex PCR. A multiplex PCR assay on genomic DNA amplified the CDR3 region of rearranged TCR beta genes. The Illumina HiSeq System was used to sequence the amplified TCR beta libraries as 87-base-pair reads. Turning to the authors' computational methods: A later analysis tallied 80 million to 95 million unique TCR beta chains across the 610 or so repertoires, and around 9.9 million of those chains were shared by two or more donors. Raw reads were error-corrected and collapsed into unique sequences with a nearest-neighbor algorithm that merged closely related sequences to remove PCR and sequencing errors. To assign V, D and J gene segments, CDR3 sequences were aligned to IMGT reference sequences. Each retained sequence needed at least a six-nucleotide match to both a V gene segment and a J gene segment. Rearrangements were called productive when the CDR3 lacked stop codons and stayed in frame with V and J; all others were non-productive. Following IMGT convention, CDR3 was defined as the stretch from the second conserved V-encoded cysteine to the conserved J-encoded phenylalanine. The earlier analysis of fewer than 700 of the donors excluded sequences that lacked an unambiguous match to a single V gene segment. An earlier analysis of 500 to 600 of the donors classified V segments as functional when productive rearrangements were above 56.7% and as segregating when the standard deviation between donors was above 5%. A statistical classification framework was built for diagnosing cytomegalovirus status from the catalog of TCR beta chain sequences. A later analysis assigned V and J genes by comparing TCR nucleotide sequences with IMGT/GENE-DB human TR gene sequences. A later analysis assigned CDR3 sequences and most-parsimonious VDJ recombination scenarios with the TCRdist pipeline. In a later analysis, each TCR beta chain was defined by its CDR3 amino acid sequence together with its V-gene family, and reads lacking a unique V-gene family were excluded. A later analysis removed 592 highly shared, low-generation-probability nucleotide sequences to deal with suspected cross-contamination and a sequencing artifact. For each public chain, a later analysis derived a clonal expansion index from normalized ranks of inferred template counts within each repertoire. In a later analysis, generation probabilities were computed using a VDJ recombination model fitted to out-of-frame rearrangements, and the results were checked against IGoR. Hypergeometric tests were used in a later analysis to score TCR-TCR, TCR-HLA and TCR-CMV co-occurrence, with a repertoire-size bias correction applied to the TCR pairs. To estimate false discovery rates, a later analysis permuted the HLA or CMV assignments 20 times. A later analysis grouped co-occurring TCRs with DBSCAN, adding TCRdist sequence similarity when clustering within HLA-allele-positive subsets. For co-occurrence clustering, repertoires with fewer than 30,000 or more than 120,000 public chains were excluded, along with five repertoires with anomalous nucleotide sharing. TCRdb retrieved this table from immuneACCESS and kept in-frame rearrangements only. Not all clones are present; in checked studies, unresolved V genes account for under half, and no reason is known for the remainder. V and J calls and clone size are as listed in that table; D and trimming were resolved from the DNA. The sample contains about 160,000 clones, approximately 78% of them found a single time. The biggest ten clones account for under 4% of the sample.

Trimming costs V 4 bases and J 2 bases, and their ends lie 9 bases apart. The CDR3 covers 13 residues, taking in both the cysteine and the phenylalanine. Left in the record is the CDR3 DNA by itself, 39 bases read in frame from the first base. CDR1 and CDR2, per the germline V gene, are SGHRS and YFSETQ. The sequenced sample was PBMCs. The chain couples TRBV5-1 to TRBJ2-5; perhaps TRBD1 is the D gene, with 5 bases matching. The clonotype was recovered from a woman aged 35 to 49 in good health and CMV-seronegative. The nucleotides are TGCGCCAGCAGCCTGGGGCAGCAAGAGACCCAGTACTTC. It is translated as CASSLGQQETQYF. This CDR3, with the reference TRBV5-1 and TRBJ2-5 proteins standing in past its ends, gives the full variable domain KAGVTQTPRYLIKTRGQQVTLSCSPISGHRSVSWYQQTPGQGLQFLFEYFSETQRNKGNFPGRFSGRQFSNSRSEMNVSTLELGDSALYLCASSLGQQETQYFGPGTRLLVL.